These T cell receptor beta chains were read from a single sample in a study of blood T cells in healthy people across ages. One entry per CDR3 protein, called by TCRdb with MiXCR from the 5' RACE reads. The table lists roughly 570,000 distinct CDR3 sequences, approximately 30% of them singletons. The specimen was blood. These receptors were collected from a woman aged 65 to 85 in good health. Both conserved end residues are part of each CDR3. D genes are given only for firm matches. Clone size appears in some rows only: once, few, many, or a class for an expanded clone.

CDR3	DNA	D	length	size	J	V
CSARDRSQLPRTSPLHF	TGCAGTGCTAGAGATAGGTCTCAGCTTCCTAGGACTTCACCCCTCCACTTT	.	17	few	TRBJ1-6	TRBV20-1
CASSVVDSSYNKQFF	TGTGCCAGCAGCGTAGTGGATAGCAGCTACAATAAGCAGTTCTTC	.	15	few	TRBJ2-1	TRBV9
CASTERDRGPGETQYF	TGTGCCAGCACCGAAAGGGACAGGGGGCCGGGAGAGACCCAGTACTTC	TRBD1	16	.	TRBJ2-5	TRBV2
CASRPDTEAFF	TGTGCCAGCCGGCCCGACACTGAAGCTTTCTTT	.	11	.	TRBJ1-1	TRBV2
CSASLVYSYNEQFF	TGCAGTGCTAGCCTCGTCTACTCCTACAATGAGCAGTTCTTC	.	14	.	TRBJ2-1	TRBV20-1
CASSLFWGTDTQYF	TGTGCCAGCAGCCTGTTTTGGGGCACAGATACGCAGTATTTT	.	14	few	TRBJ2-3	TRBV4-2
CASREPQETQYF	TGTGCCAGCAGAGAGCCACAAGAGACCCAGTACTTC	.	12	.	TRBJ2-5	TRBV21-1
CASSLSGDAATQYF	TGTGCCAGCAGCCTGAGCGGGGATGCCGCGACCCAGTACTTC	TRBD2	14	many	TRBJ2-5	TRBV7-2
CSVGGQNYGYTF	TGCAGCGTTGGGGGGCAGAACTATGGCTACACCTTC	.	12	many	TRBJ1-2	TRBV29-1
CSATEGSARNEQFF	TGCAGTGCTACAGAGGGGTCTGCGAGGAATGAGCAGTTCTTC	.	14	few	TRBJ2-1	TRBV20-1
CSARGPNSYNEQFF	TGCAGTGCTAGAGGGCCCAACTCCTACAATGAGCAGTTCTTC	.	14	few	TRBJ2-1	TRBV20-1
CASTRNTPWAEQYF	TGTGCCAGCACAAGGAACACGCCTTGGGCTGAGCAGTACTTC	.	14	.	TRBJ2-7	TRBV7-9
CASRDRDNTEAFF	TGTGCCAGCCGGGACAGGGATAACACTGAAGCTTTCTTT	TRBD1	13	.	TRBJ1-1	TRBV7-9
CASSEGLASSNEQFF	TGTGCCAGCAGTGAGGGACTAGCTAGTAGCAATGAGCAGTTCTTC	TRBD2	15	many	TRBJ2-1	TRBV2
CASSPGTGSVFPYEQYF	TGCGCCAGCAGCCCCGGGACAGGGTCTGTTTTCCCCTACGAGCAGTACTTC	TRBD1	17	few	TRBJ2-7	TRBV5-1
CASSTHVRGMAETQYF	TGCGCCAGCAGTACTCACGTCAGGGGTATGGCGGAGACCCAGTACTTC	.	16	few	TRBJ2-5	TRBV5-1
CASRPGQGVANEKLFF	TGTGCCAGCAGACCGGGACAGGGGGTAGCTAATGAAAAACTGTTTTTT	TRBD1	16	.	TRBJ1-4	TRBV12-3/TRBV12-4
CAGSTRRGVYEKLFF	TGTGCCGGCAGCACCCGACGGGGGGTTTATGAAAAACTGTTTTTT	.	15	.	TRBJ1-4	TRBV9
CASSLDGPSGGATGELFF	TGCGCCAGCAGCCTAGACGGGCCCAGCGGGGGGGCGACCGGGGAGCTGTTTTTT	TRBD2	18	.	TRBJ2-2	TRBV4-3
CASRAVPSHDGYTF	TGTGCCAGCAGGGCGGTCCCCTCGCACGATGGCTACACCTTC	.	14	.	TRBJ1-2	TRBV12-3/TRBV12-4
CSVVLADNEQFF	TGCAGCGTCGTGCTAGCGGACAATGAGCAGTTCTTC	TRBD2	12	.	TRBJ2-1	TRBV29-1
CASRQRQENTGELFF	TGCGCCAGCAGACAAAGACAGGAGAACACCGGGGAGCTGTTTTTT	.	15	few	TRBJ2-2	TRBV5-1
CAWSGGQNYEQYF	TGTGCCTGGAGTGGGGGACAGAACTACGAGCAGTACTTC	TRBD1	13	.	TRBJ2-7	TRBV30
CASGSREGPDTQYF	TGTGCTAGTGGTTCTCGTGAGGGCCCAGATACGCAGTATTTT	.	14	few	TRBJ2-3	TRBV12-5
CSASNSLAGGTNEQFF	TGCAGTGCTAGCAATTCCCTAGCGGGGGGAACCAATGAGCAGTTCTTC	TRBD2	16	.	TRBJ2-1	TRBV20-1
CASSTTRGTGFETQYF	TGTGCCAGCAGCACAACTCGAGGGACAGGGTTCGAGACCCAGTACTTC	TRBD1	16	few	TRBJ2-5	TRBV7-8
CASSFRRGEQYF	TGTGCCAGCAGTTTCCGCAGGGGCGAGCAGTACTTC	.	12	few	TRBJ2-7	TRBV12-3/TRBV12-4